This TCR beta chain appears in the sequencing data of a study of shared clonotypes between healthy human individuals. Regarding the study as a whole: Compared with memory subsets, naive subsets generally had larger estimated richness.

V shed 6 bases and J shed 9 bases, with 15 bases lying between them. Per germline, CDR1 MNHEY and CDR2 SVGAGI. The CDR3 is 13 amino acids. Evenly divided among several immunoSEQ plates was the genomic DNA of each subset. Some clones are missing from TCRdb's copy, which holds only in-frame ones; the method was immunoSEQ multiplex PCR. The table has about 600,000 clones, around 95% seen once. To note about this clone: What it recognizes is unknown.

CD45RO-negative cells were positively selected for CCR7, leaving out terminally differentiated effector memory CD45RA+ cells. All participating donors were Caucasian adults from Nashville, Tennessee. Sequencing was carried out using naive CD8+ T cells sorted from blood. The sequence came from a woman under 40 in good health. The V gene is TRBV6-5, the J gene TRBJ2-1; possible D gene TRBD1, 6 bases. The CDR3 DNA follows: TGTGCCAGCAGACTAGTGGGGGCGGGTGAGCAGTTCTTC. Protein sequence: CASRLVGAGEQFF.